Included here is one T cell receptor (beta chain) sequence, with context. Antigen unknown. This entry is derived from a study of T cell repertoires in cytomegalovirus infection. Study-wide context: Public TCR beta signatures provided an indication of both CMV infection and a matching HLA type. Whole-study results and caveats: The cumulative frequency of public TCR beta families identified carriers of CMV plus the relevant HLA. HLA-C-restricted CMV-specific TCR beta clonotypes prevailed in the ex vivo response.

The length of the CDR3 is 20 residues. Trimming at V came to 3 bases and at J to 2 bases, leaving 11 bases not matched to a gene. TCRdb ran MiXCR on the reads and lists one entry per CDR3 protein. Here the sample spans around 740,000 distinct CDR3 sequences, 35% to 45% being singletons. The sequenced sample was PBMCs. V and J are TRBV12-3 or TRBV12-4 and TRBJ2-3; 16 bases map to TRBD2. The TCR originated in a human donor in good health (CMV status not recorded). Some clones in this sample may be carry-over from other donors' samples. The CDR3 loop is CASSFPTGLAGGRLTDTQYF. The CDR3 DNA reads TGTGCCAGCAGTTTTCCCACGGGACTAGCGGGAGGGCGCCTCACAGATACGCAGTATTTT.